The 25 T cell receptor beta chains given below trace back to one sample, sequenced in a study of technical replicates of blood from a few donors. TCRdb's copy holds only in-frame clones and misses some; the assay was immunoSEQ multiplex PCR. Of under 95,000 clones listed, about 98% are singletons. Sequencing input: T cells isolated from PBMCs. These receptors were obtained from a human donor in good health.

CDR3 sequence: CASSLGAHTDTQYF. As DNA, the CDR3 is TGTGCCAGCAGCTTGGGTGCGCACACAGATACGCAGTATTTT. The chain carries TRBV5-6 and TRBJ2-3; D remains ambiguous. Per the germline V gene, CDR1 is SGHDT and CDR2 is YYEEEE. This CDR3 spans 14 amino acids. V shed 0 bases and J shed 2 bases, with 7 bases lying between them.

Regarding this clone: The junction departs from the called germline gene at one end, perhaps through a read error. The gene calls are TRBV4-1 and TRBJ2-7; 7 nucleotides align to TRBD1. The CDR3 length is 14 residues. Germline assignment: CDR1 MGHRA and CDR2 YSYEKL. For the CDR3, the DNA is TGCGCCAGCAGCTTTCGACAGGGCTCCGACGAGCAGTACTTC. Protein product: CASSFRQGSDEQYF.

This clone appeared once. This chain connects TRBV7-9 to TRBJ2-6, with D possibly TRBD1 on 5 matching bases. Trimming shortened V by 0 bases and J by 0 bases, and 12 bases separated the two germline ends. The CDR3 is made up of 18 amino acids. In germline, CDR1 is SEHNR, CDR2 FQNEAQ (reference sequence). The CDR3 coding sequence is TGTGCCAGCAGCTTAGCCAGACAGTCCCCCTCTGGGGCCAACGTCCTGACTTTC. Amino acid sequence: CASSLARQSPSGANVLTF.

The V gene is TRBV4-1, the J gene TRBJ2-5; 11 bases are shared with TRBD1. This CDR3 spans 16 amino acids. The V gene's germline CDR1 is MGHRA and CDR2 YSYEKL. V was pared by 3 bases and J by 3 bases, with 6 bases of the junction left unmatched. The CDR3: CASSQGTGGSKETQYF. The CDR3 bases are TGCGCCAGCAGCCAGGGGACAGGGGGATCCAAAGAGACCCAGTACTTC.

The rearrangement joins TRBV5-5 to TRBJ2-7; tentative D call: TRBD2 (5 bases). The CDR3 spans 15 residues. The V gene lost 3 bases and the J gene lost 2 bases, with 15 bases spanning the gap. From germline, CDR1 is SGHKS and CDR2 YYEKEE (reference sequence). DNA for the CDR3: TGTGCCAGCAGCTCGCGGACTCAAGGGCCCTACGAGCAGTACTTC. It codes for CASSSRTQGPYEQYF.

This clone is a singleton in its sample. This chain uses TRBV29-1 with TRBJ2-7; D gene unclear. Trimming shortened V by 7 bases and J by 3 bases, and 13 bases separated the two germline ends. There are 12 residues in the CDR3. Per the germline V gene, CDR1 is SQVTM and CDR2 is ANQGSEA. CDR3 in amino acids: CSARFSGYEQYF. The CDR3 DNA reads as TGCAGCGCGCGCTTTTCAGGCTACGAGCAGTACTTC.

The CDR3 DNA reads TGCGCCAGCAGCCAAGTCCAGGGCAACTACGAGCAGTACTTC. Its translation: CASSQVQGNYEQYF. The gene calls are TRBV4-1 and TRBJ2-5; D possibly corresponds to TRBD1 (5 bases). The DNA end is more similar to TRBJ2-7, so the J call may be wrong. The germline V gene encodes CDR1 MGHRA and CDR2 YSYEKL. The CDR3 is 14 amino acids.

This chain connects TRBV27 to TRBJ2-1, with 7 bases aligning to TRBD2. V was clipped by 2 bases and J by 2 bases; unmatched bases: 3. CDR1 MNHEY and CDR2 SMNVEV come from the germline V gene (reference sequence). The CDR3 runs to 15 residues. Written as DNA, the CDR3 is TGTGCCAGCAGTTTACGAGCGGGGCCCTACAATGAGCAGTTCTTC. As protein: CASSLRAGPYNEQFF.

The CDR3 nucleotides are TGCGCCAGCAGCCAAGGGGACAGGGAGGGCGAGCAGTACTTC. Amino acid sequence: CASSQGDREGEQYF. V is TRBV4-1 and J is TRBJ2-7, with 9 bases identical to TRBD1. V lost 1 base and J lost 6; bases outside the gene matches: 4. CDR1 is MGHRA, CDR2 YSYEKL, per germline. This CDR3 region has 14 residues.

This chain links TRBV10-3 with TRBJ1-2; D gene ambiguous. The CDR3 consists of 16 residues. Germline values: CDR1 ENHRY, CDR2 SYGVKD. V lost 0 bases and J 4 bases, leaving 15 bases between the germline ends. The CDR3 is CAISESAGTIGYGYTF. Here the CDR3 DNA reads TGTGCCATCAGTGAGTCGGCGGGAACTATTGGCTATGGCTACACCTTC.

The chain couples TRBV25-1 to TRBJ1-1; D ambiguous. The ends were cut back, 7 bases at V and 3 bases at J, with 12 bases in the middle. The CDR3 is 13 residues long. CDR1 is MGHDK, CDR2 SYGVNS, per germline. CDR3 in amino acids: CASTEEQDTEAFF. The CDR3 nucleotides are TGTGCCAGCACAGAGGAACAAGACACTGAAGCTTTCTTT.

This clone appeared a single time. Other nucleotide sequences in the sample specify the same CDR3. The chain uses TRBV5-1 and TRBJ1-1, with D perhaps matching TRBD1 (5 bases). Deletions cut 4 bases from V and 1 base from J, with 11 bases between. This CDR3 is built from 14 residues. Per the germline V gene, CDR1 is SGHRS and CDR2 is YFSETQ. The CDR3: CASSPGQGNTEAFF. In nucleotides, the CDR3 is TGCGCCAGCAGCCCCGGGCAGGGGAACACTGAAGCTTTCTTT.

V and J are TRBV7-2 and TRBJ1-5; D may be TRBD1 (6 bases). This CDR3 is 17 amino acids long. V was cut by 2 bases and J by 2 bases, with 16 bases left in between. The germline gives CDR1 SGHTA, CDR2 FQGNSA. CDR3 loop: CASSLRHRVLGNQPQHF. CDR3 nucleotides: TGTGCCAGCAGCTTAAGGCACAGGGTGCTCGGCAATCAGCCCCAGCATTTT.

V gene TRBV9 combines with J gene TRBJ2-1, with 11 bases matching TRBD2. This CDR3 is 17 amino acids long. Germline lookup yields CDR1 SGDLS and CDR2 YYNGEE. V lost 0 bases to trimming and J lost 2 bases; unmatched junction nucleotides: 4. The CDR3 bases are TGTGCCAGCAGCGTAGAGCTAGCGGGAGGAGCCTACAATGAGCAGTTCTTC. It yields the protein CASSVELAGGAYNEQFF.

The chain combines TRBV9 with TRBJ2-2; D may be TRBD1 (5 bases). V gave up 3 bases and J gave up 1 base, with 7 bases separating them. CDR1 and CDR2 from the germline V gene are SGDLS and YYNGEE. The CDR3 sequence is 14 residues long. The CDR3 sequence is CASSAGQNTGELFF. Written as DNA, the CDR3 is TGTGCCAGCAGCGCCGGACAGAACACCGGGGAGCTGTTTTTT.

About this clone itself: Other DNA sequences within the sample encode an identical CDR3. The V gene is TRBV27, the J gene TRBJ2-1; 7 bases are shared with TRBD1. The length of the CDR3 is 13 residues. The germline V gene has CDR1 MNHEY and CDR2 SMNVEV (reference sequence). V trimming: 2 bases; J trimming: 6 bases; junction bases outside the gene matches: 1. CDR3 DNA: TGTGCCAGCAGTTTAGACAGGGCCAATGAGCAGTTCTTC. This gives the protein CASSLDRANEQFF.

The chain carries TRBV27 and TRBJ2-3; maybe TRBD2 (6 bases). The germline V gene encodes CDR1 MNHEY and CDR2 SMNVEV (reference sequence). V was shortened by 6 bases and J by 4 bases, with 8 bases between the two germline ends. The CDR3 contains 12 residues. CDR3 nucleotides: TGTGCCAGCAGGCCTAGCGCAGATACGCAGTATTTT. It yields the protein CASRPSADTQYF.

The rearrangement uses TRBV6-5 and TRBJ2-5; 7 bases are shared with TRBD1. V lost 6 bases, J lost 5 bases, and 6 bases stayed unmatched. In germline, CDR1 is MNHEY, CDR2 SVGAGI. This CDR3 comprises 13 residues. The CDR3 sequence is CASRVTGLETQYF. In nucleotides, the CDR3 is TGTGCCAGCAGAGTGACAGGGCTCGAGACCCAGTACTTC.

A note on this clone: One end of the junction fails to match germline, which may point to a read error. The chain employs TRBV20-1 and TRBJ1-1, with D possibly matching TRBD1 (5 bases). CDR3 length: 11 residues. Germline CDR1 and CDR2: DFQATT and SNEGSKA (reference sequence). The CDR3 is CSASKARADVF. The CDR3 DNA reads TGCAGTGCTAGTAAGGCCAGGGCCGACGTCTTT.

The chain links TRBV7-2 to TRBJ2-7; 8 nucleotides match TRBD1. V dropped 4 bases and J dropped 0; count of bases not matched to a gene: 11. The CDR3 sequence is 17 residues long. From germline, CDR1 is SGHTA and CDR2 FQGNSA. The CDR3 here is CASSSLKARGPSYEQYF. The CDR3 DNA sequence: TGTGCCAGCAGCTCCCTGAAGGCCAGGGGGCCCTCCTACGAGCAGTACTTC.

The chain has TRBV28 and TRBJ2-7; TRBD1 matches at 9 bases. The CDR3 is made up of 13 amino acids. V shed 6 bases and J 3 bases; nucleotides not matched to a gene: 3. Per germline, CDR1 MDHEN and CDR2 SYDVKM. The CDR3 nucleotides are TGTGCCAGCAGGCTGACAGGGGGCTACGAGCAGTACTTC. This encodes CASRLTGGYEQYF.

The V gene is TRBV29-1, the J gene TRBJ2-1; 8 nucleotides agree with TRBD2. CDR1 and CDR2 (germline): SQVTM, ANQGSEA. Trimming cost V 3 bases and J 7 bases; bases outside gene matches: 5. The CDR3 length is 13 residues. This CDR3 reads CSVDGRAWNEQFF. CDR3 sequence (DNA): TGCAGCGTTGACGGGAGGGCCTGGAATGAGCAGTTCTTC.

The chain combines TRBV28 with TRBJ1-1; possibly TRBD1 for D (5 bases). This CDR3 comprises 14 residues. Germline V gives CDR1 MDHEN, CDR2 SYDVKM. V dropped 6 bases and J dropped 1 base, with 12 bases sitting between them. The DNA of the CDR3 is TGTGCCAGCAGCAGAACAACAGGGAACACTGAAGCTTTCTTT. Its translation is CASSRTTGNTEAFF.

The V call is TRBV7-3, the J call TRBJ2-5; 10 positions match TRBD2. Germline trimming cut 7 bases from V and 3 bases from J; bases unmatched to any gene: 5. CDR1 is SGHTA and CDR2 is FQGTGA in the germline V gene. The CDR3 contains 14 residues. This chain's CDR3 is CASNLGTSEETQYF. CDR3 in DNA: TGTGCCAGCAACCTCGGGACTAGCGAAGAGACCCAGTACTTC.

The chain carries TRBV5-4 and TRBJ2-7; D not resolved. V was trimmed by 0 bases and J by 5 bases, leaving 12 bases between them. Germline V gene lookup returns CDR1 SGHNT and CDR2 YYREEE (reference sequence). This CDR3 is built from 14 residues. CDR3 DNA: TGTGCCAGCAGCTTGGCCCCGGGTTCGGACGAGCAGTACTTC. This encodes CASSLAPGSDEQYF.